Following are 3 T cell receptor beta chains from one sample sequenced in a study of blood T cell repertoires in COVID-19. Some clones are missing from TCRdb's copy, which holds only in-frame ones; the method was immunoSEQ multiplex PCR. The table includes about 42,000 clones, just over 85% detected once. Sequenced sample: peripheral blood. These receptors were obtained from a man between 65 and 85 years old with acute or convalescent COVID-19.

The chain recombines TRBV19 with TRBJ2-7; 7 bases are a match to TRBD1. CDR3 length equals 13 residues. V was pared by 4 bases and J by 6 bases, with 6 bases of the junction left unmatched. Germline CDR1 is LNHDA and CDR2 is SQIVND (reference sequence). In DNA form, the CDR3 reads TGTGCCAGTAGTACAGGGGGACGTCGCGAGCAGTACTTC. Translated, it gives CASSTGGRREQYF.

The chain is built from TRBV19 and TRBJ1-5; the D gene is possibly TRBD1 (6 bases). Germline CDR1 reads LNHDA; CDR2 reads SQIVND (reference sequence). The V and J ends lost 5 bases and 0 bases respectively, with 14 bases between them. The CDR3 runs 16 residues. The CDR3: CASSSGQPYSNQPQHF. The CDR3, as DNA: TGTGCCAGTAGTTCCGGACAGCCCTATAGCAATCAGCCCCAGCATTTT.

The chain uses TRBV7-8 and TRBJ1-2, with a possible D match to TRBD1 (5 bases). Between the trimmed V and J ends, which lost 4 bases and 7 bases, there was a span of 19 bases. The CDR3 totals 15 residues. The V gene's germline CDR1 is SGHVS and CDR2 FQNEAQ. CDR3 sequence (DNA): TGTGCCAGCAGCTCGCTTTCTGGGACTGTTGCTGGCTACACCTTC. It encodes CASSSLSGTVAGYTF.